These 3 T cell receptor beta chains were sequenced from one sample in a study of PD-1 blockade in classical Hodgkin lymphoma. With no exception, relapse followed autologous stem cell transplantation in all patients, and brentuximab vedotin exposure varied. The table came from immunoSEQ multiplex PCR; TCRdb's copy has only in-frame clones and leaves some out. The profile shows 100,000 or so clones, more than 85% of them singletons. Material: peripheral blood mononuclear cells (PBMCs), obtained before the second cycle of nivolumab. The receptors were sampled from a human donor with classical Hodgkin lymphoma.

V usage is TRBV19 and J usage is TRBJ2-5, with 9 bases aligning to TRBD2. With V trimmed by 3 bases and J by 1 base, 9 bases remained unmatched. CDR3 length: 17 amino acids. CDR1 and CDR2 (germline): LNHDA, SQIVND (reference sequence). The DNA for the CDR3 is TGTGCCAGTAGTATCGGTAGCGGGGGATTGGGCCAAGAGACCCAGTACTTC. This sequence encodes CASSIGSGGLGQETQYF.

The chain employs TRBV28 and TRBJ2-4; weak D call: TRBD1 (6 bases). From germline, CDR1 is MDHEN and CDR2 SYDVKM. V lost 2 bases and J 0 bases, leaving 11 bases between the germline ends. The CDR3 runs to 16 residues. CDR3 amino acids: CASSLGGWAAKNIQYF. CDR3 in DNA: TGTGCCAGCAGTTTAGGGGGCTGGGCAGCCAAAAACATTCAGTACTTC. The full variable domain, in which reference TRBV28 and TRBJ2-4 provide the parts outside the CDR3, is DVKVTQSSRYLVKRTGEKVFLECVQDMDHENMFWYRQDPGLGLRLIYFSYDVKMKEKGDIPEGYSVSREKKERFSLILESASTNQTSMYLCASSLGGWAAKNIQYFGAGTRLSVL.

The chain uses TRBV11-3 and TRBJ2-2; no reliable D call. The ends were cut back, 2 bases at V and 8 bases at J, with 9 bases in the middle. The CDR3 has 13 residues. From germline, CDR1 is SGHNT and CDR2 YENEEA. DNA for the CDR3: TGTGCCAGCAGCTTAAGGTCAACTGGGGAGCTGTTTTTT. This encodes CASSLRSTGELFF.